This TCR beta chain was documented in a study of OX40 agonist ivuxolimab in advanced cancers. Overall study context: Dosing consisted of intravenous ivuxolimab at 0.01 to 10 mg/kg every 2 weeks.

About this clone: Its cognate antigen is unknown.

Patients were ineligible given autoimmune disease history or systemic immunosuppression. Clones were sequenced by immunoSEQ multiplex PCR, and TCRdb holds only the in-frame ones, with some missing. Among roughly 92,000 clones listed, about 92% were seen once. Findings and caveats of the study: Patients who responded partially at 0.1-3.0 mg/kg showed clonal expansion ranking among the lowest. The mean number of expanded clones was higher in CD8+ T cells than in CD4+.

The CDR3 runs to 15 residues. In germline, CDR1 is SEHNR, CDR2 FQNEAQ (reference sequence). Losses at the gene ends were 4 bases for V and 5 bases for J; bases not matched to a gene: 7. This sequence was found in an adult with an advanced solid tumor such as melanoma, head and neck, liver or kidney cancer. Source: CD4+ or CD8+ T cells sorted from blood, taken in a trial of the OX40 agonist ivuxolimab. V is TRBV7-9 and J is TRBJ1-4, with 7 positions matching TRBD1. The CDR3 loop reads CASSYLTGQNEKLFF. The CDR3 nucleotides read TGTGCCAGCAGCTACCTGACAGGGCAAAATGAAAAACTGTTTTTT. The whole variable domain, filled in from reference TRBV7-9 and TRBJ1-4, reads DTGVSQNPRHKITKRGQNVTFRCDPISEHNRLYWYRQTLGQGPEFLTYFQNEAQLEKSRLLSDRFSAERPKGSFSTLEIQRTEQGDSAMYLCASSYLTGQNEKLFFGSGTQLSVL.